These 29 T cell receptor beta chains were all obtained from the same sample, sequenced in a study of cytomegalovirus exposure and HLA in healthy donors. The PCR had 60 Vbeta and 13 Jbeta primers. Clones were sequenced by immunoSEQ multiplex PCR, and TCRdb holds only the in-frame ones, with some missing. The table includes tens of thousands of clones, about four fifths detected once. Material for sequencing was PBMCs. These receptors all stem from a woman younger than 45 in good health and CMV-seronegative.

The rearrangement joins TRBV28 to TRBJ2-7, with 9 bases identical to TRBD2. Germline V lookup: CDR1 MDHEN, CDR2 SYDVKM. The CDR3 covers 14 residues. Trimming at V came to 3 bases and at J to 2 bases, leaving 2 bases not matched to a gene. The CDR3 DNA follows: TGTGCCAGCAGTTTCGCGGGAGGGCCCTACGAGCAGTACTTC. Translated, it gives CASSFAGGPYEQYF.

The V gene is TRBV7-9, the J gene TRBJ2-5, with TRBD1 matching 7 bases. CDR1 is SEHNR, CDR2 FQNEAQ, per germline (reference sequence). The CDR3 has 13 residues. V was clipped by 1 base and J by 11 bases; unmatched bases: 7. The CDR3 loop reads CASSLEGAREQYF. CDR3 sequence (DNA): TGTGCCAGCAGCTTAGAGGGGGCGCGAGAGCAGTACTTC. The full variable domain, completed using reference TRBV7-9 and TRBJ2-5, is DTGVSQNPRHKITKRGQNVTFRCDPISEHNRLYWYRQTLGQGPEFLTYFQNEAQLEKSRLLSDRFSAERPKGSFSTLEIQRTEQGDSAMYLCASSLEGAREQYFGPGTRLLVL.

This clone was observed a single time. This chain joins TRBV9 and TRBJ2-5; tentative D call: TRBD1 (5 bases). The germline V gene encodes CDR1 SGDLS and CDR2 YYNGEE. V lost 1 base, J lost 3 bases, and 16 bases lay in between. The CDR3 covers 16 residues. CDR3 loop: CASSVPGRDGKETQYF. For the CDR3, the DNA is TGTGCCAGCAGCGTACCGGGCAGGGATGGAAAAGAGACCCAGTACTTC.

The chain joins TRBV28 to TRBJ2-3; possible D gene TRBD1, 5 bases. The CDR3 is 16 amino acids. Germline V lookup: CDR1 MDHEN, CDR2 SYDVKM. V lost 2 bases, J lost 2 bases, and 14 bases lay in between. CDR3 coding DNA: TGTGCCAGCAGTTTAGGCGTGACAGTCCTCACAGATACGCAGTATTTT. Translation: CASSLGVTVLTDTQYF. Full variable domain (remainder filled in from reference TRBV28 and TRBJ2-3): DVKVTQSSRYLVKRTGEKVFLECVQDMDHENMFWYRQDPGLGLRLIYFSYDVKMKEKGDIPEGYSVSREKKERFSLILESASTNQTSMYLCASSLGVTVLTDTQYFGPGTRLTVL.

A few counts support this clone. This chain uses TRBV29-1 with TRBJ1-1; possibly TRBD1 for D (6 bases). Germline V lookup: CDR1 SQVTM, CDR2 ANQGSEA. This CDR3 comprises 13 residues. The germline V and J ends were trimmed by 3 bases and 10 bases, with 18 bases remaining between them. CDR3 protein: CSVESWGLRVAFF. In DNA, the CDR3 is TGCAGCGTTGAGAGTTGGGGGCTCAGGGTAGCTTTCTTT.

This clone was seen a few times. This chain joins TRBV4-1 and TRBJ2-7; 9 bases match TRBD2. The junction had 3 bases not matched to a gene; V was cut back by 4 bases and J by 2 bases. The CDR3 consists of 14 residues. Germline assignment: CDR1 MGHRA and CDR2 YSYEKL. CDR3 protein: CASSLTSGTYEQYF. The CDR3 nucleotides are TGCGCCAGCAGCCTGACTAGCGGAACCTACGAGCAGTACTTC.

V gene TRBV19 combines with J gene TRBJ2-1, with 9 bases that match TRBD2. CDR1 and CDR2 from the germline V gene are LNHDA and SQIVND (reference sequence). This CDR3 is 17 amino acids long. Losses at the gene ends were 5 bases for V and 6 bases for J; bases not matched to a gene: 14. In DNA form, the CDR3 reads TGTGCCAGTAGTCCCCCTAGCGGGATAGCAGCGGGCAATGAGCAGTTCTTC. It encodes CASSPPSGIAAGNEQFF.

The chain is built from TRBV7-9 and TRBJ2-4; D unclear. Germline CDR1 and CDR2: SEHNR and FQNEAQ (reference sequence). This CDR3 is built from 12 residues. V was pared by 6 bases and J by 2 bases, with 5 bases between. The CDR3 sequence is CASSGTKNIQYF. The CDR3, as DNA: TGTGCCAGCAGTGGCACCAAAAACATTCAGTACTTC.

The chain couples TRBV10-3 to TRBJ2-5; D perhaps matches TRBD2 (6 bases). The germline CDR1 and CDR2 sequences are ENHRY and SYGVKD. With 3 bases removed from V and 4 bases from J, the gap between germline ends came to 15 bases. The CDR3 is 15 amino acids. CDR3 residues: CAISERGGGAETQYF. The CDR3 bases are TGTGCCATCAGTGAACGTGGAGGAGGGGCAGAGACCCAGTACTTC.

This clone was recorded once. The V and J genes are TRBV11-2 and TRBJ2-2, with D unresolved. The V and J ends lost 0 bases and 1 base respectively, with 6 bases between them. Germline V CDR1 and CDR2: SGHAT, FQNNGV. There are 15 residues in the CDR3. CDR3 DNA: TGTGCCAGCAGCTTAGATCCGTTGAACACCGGGGAGCTGTTTTTT. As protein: CASSLDPLNTGELFF.

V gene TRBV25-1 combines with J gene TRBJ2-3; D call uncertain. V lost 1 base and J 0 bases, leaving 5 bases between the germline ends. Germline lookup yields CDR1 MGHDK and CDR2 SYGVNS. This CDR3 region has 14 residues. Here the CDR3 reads CASSESRSTDTQYF. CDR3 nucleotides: TGTGCCAGCAGTGAATCGAGAAGCACAGATACGCAGTATTTT. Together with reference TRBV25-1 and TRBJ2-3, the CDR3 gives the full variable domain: EADIYQTPRYLVIGTGKKITLECSQTMGHDKMYWYQQDPGMELHLIHYSYGVNSTEKGDLSSESTVSRIRTEHFPLTLESARPSHTSQYLCASSESRSTDTQYFGPGTRLTVL.

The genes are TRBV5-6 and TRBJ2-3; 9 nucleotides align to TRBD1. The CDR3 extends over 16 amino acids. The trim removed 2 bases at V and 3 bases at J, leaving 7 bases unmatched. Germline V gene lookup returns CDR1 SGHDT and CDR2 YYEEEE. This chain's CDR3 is CASSFIRTGVTDTQYF. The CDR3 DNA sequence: TGTGCCAGCAGCTTTATTAGGACAGGGGTAACAGATACGCAGTATTTT. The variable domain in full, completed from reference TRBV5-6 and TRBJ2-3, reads DAGVTQSPTHLIKTRGQQVTLRCSPKSGHDTVSWYQQALGQGPQFIFQYYEEEERQRGNFPDRFSGHQFPNYSSELNVNALLLGDSALYLCASSFIRTGVTDTQYFGPGTRLTVL.

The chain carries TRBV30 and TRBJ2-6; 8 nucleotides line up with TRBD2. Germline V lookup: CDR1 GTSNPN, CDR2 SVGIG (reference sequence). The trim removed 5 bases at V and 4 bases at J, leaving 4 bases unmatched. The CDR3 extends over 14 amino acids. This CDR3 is CAWQAGAGANVLTF. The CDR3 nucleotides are TGTGCCTGGCAAGCGGGGGCCGGGGCCAACGTCCTGACTTTC.

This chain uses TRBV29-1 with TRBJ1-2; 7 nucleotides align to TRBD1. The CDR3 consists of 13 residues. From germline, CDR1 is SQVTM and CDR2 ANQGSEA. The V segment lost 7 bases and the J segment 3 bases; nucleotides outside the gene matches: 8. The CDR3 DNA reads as TGCAGCGCCTTTACAGGGGAGGACTATGGCTACACCTTC. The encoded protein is CSAFTGEDYGYTF.

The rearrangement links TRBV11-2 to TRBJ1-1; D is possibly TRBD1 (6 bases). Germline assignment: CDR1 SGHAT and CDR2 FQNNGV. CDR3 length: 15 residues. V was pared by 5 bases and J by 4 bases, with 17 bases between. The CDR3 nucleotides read TGTGCCAGCAGCACCCATTTCAGGGGCCGCACTGAAGCTTTCTTT. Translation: CASSTHFRGRTEAFF.

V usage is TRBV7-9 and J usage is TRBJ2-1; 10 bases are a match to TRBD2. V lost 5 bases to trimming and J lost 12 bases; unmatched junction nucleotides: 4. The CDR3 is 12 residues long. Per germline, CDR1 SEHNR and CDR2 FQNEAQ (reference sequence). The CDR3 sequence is CASSLVAGGQFF. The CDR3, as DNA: TGTGCCAGCAGCCTCGTAGCGGGAGGGCAGTTCTTC.

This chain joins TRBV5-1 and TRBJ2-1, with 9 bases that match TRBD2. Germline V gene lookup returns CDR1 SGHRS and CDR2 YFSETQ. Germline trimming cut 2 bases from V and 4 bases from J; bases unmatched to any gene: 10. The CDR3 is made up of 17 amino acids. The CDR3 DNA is TGCGCCAGCAGCTTCTTAGCTAGCGGGACCTCATACAATGAGCAGTTCTTC. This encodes CASSFLASGTSYNEQFF.

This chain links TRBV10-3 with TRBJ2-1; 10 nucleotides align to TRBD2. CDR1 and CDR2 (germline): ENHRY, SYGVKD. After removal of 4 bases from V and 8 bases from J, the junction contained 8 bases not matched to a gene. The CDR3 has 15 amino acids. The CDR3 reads CAISALAGVRDEQFF. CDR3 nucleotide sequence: TGTGCCATCAGTGCTCTAGCGGGAGTCCGCGATGAGCAGTTCTTC.

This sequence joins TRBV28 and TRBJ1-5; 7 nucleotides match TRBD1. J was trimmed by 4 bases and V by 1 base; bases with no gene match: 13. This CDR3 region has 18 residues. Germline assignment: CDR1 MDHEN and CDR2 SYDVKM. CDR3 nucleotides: TGTGCCAGCAGTTTATACGGGGTGACAGGGAAGGGGAATCAGCCCCAGCATTTT. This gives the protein CASSLYGVTGKGNQPQHF.

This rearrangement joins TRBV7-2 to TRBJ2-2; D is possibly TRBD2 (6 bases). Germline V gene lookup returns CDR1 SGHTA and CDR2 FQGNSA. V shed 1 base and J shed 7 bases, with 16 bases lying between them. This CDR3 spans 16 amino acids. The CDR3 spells CASSLGPPAGGGELFF. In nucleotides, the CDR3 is TGTGCCAGCAGCTTAGGTCCCCCAGCGGGTGGCGGGGAGCTGTTTTTT.

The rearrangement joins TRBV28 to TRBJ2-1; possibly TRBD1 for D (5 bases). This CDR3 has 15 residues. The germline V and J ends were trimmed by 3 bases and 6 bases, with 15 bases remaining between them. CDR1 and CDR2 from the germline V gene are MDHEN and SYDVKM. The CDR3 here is CASSFRVRSPNEQFF. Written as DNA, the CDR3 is TGTGCCAGCAGTTTCAGGGTTAGGTCCCCCAATGAGCAGTTCTTC.

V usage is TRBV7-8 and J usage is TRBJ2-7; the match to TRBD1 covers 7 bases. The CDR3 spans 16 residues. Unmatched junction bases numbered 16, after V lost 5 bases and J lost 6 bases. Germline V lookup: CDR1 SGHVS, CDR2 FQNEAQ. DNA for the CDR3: TGTGCCAGCAGCCAGCTAGGGGGCCTAGAGGGAGTCGAGCAGTACTTC. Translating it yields CASSQLGGLEGVEQYF.

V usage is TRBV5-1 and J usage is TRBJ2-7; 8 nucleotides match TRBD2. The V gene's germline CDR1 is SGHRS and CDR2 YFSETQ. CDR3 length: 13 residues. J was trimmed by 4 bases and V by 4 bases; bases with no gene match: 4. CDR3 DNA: TGCGCCAGCAGCGGGTCTAGCGGGTACGAGCAGTACTTC. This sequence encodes CASSGSSGYEQYF.

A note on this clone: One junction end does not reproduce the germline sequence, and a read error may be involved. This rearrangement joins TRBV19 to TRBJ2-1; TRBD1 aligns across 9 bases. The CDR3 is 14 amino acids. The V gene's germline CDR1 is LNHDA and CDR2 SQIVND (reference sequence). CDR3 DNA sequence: TGCCGGGACAGGGCCGCTAGCGCCACTAATGAGCAGTTCTTC. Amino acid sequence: CRDRAASATNEQFF.

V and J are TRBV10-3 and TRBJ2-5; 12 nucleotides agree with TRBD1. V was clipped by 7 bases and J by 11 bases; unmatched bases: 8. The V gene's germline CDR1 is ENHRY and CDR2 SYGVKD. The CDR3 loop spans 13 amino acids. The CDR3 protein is CAIMGTGGLKQYF. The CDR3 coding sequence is TGTGCCATCATGGGGACAGGGGGCTTAAAGCAGTACTTC.

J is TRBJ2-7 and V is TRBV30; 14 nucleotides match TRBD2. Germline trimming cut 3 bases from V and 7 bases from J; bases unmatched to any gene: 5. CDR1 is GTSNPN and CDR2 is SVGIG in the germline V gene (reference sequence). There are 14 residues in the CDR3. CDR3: CAWRGLAGVTEQYF. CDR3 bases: TGTGCCTGGAGGGGACTAGCGGGAGTTACGGAGCAGTACTTC.

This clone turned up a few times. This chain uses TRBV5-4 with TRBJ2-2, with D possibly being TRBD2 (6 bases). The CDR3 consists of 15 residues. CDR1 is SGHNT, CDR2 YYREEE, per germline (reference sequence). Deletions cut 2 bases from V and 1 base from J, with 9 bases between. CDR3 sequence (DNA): TGTGCCAGCAGCTTTGAAGCGGGGAACACCGGGGAGCTGTTTTTT. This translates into CASSFEAGNTGELFF.

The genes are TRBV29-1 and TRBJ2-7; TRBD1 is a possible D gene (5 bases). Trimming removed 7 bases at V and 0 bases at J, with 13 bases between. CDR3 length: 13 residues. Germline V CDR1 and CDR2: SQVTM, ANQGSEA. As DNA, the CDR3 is TGCAGCGGGATCACAGGCAACTCCTACGAGCAGTACTTC. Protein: CSGITGNSYEQYF.

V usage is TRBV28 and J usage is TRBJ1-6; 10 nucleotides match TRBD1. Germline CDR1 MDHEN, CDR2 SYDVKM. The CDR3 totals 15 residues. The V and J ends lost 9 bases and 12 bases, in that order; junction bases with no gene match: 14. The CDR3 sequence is CASYPGTGVEGPLHF. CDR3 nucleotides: TGTGCCAGTTACCCCGGGACAGGGGTGGAGGGACCCCTCCACTTT.